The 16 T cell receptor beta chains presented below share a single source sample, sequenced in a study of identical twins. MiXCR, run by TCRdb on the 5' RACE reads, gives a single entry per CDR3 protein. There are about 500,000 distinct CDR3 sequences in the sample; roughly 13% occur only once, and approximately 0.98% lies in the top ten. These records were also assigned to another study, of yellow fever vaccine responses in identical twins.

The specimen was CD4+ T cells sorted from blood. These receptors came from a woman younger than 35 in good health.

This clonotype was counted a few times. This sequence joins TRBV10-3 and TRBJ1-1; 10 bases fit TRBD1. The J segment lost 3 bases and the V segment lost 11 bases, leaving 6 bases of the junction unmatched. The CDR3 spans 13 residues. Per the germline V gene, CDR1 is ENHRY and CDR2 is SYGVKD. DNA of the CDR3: TGTGCCGCCAGCGGGACAGGGGACACTGAAGCTTTCTTT. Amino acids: CAASGTGDTEAFF.

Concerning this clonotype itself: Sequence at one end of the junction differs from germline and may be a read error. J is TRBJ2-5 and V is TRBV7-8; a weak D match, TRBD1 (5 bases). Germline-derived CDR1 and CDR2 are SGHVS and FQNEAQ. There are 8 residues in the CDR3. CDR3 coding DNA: TGTGCCAGCAGCGTAAGGGGCTTC. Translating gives CASSVRGF.

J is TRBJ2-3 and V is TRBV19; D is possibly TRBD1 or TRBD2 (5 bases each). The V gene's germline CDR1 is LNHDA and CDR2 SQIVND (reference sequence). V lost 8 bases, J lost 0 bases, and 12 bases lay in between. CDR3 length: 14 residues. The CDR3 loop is CASGLGQSTDTQYF. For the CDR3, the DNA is TGTGCCAGTGGACTCGGACAAAGCACAGATACGCAGTATTTT.

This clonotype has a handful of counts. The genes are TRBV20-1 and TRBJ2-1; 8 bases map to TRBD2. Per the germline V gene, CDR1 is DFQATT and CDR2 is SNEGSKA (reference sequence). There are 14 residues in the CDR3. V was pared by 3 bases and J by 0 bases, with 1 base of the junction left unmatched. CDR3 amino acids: CSASGGASYNEQFF. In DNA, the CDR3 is TGCAGTGCTAGCGGGGGGGCCTCCTACAATGAGCAGTTCTTC.

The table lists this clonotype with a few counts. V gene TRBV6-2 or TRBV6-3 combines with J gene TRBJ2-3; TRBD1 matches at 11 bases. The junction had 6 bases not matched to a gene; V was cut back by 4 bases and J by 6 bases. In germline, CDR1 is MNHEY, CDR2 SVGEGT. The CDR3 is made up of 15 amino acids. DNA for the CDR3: TGTGCCAGCAGTTCCAGGACAGGGGGCATGGATACGCAGTATTTT. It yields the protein CASSSRTGGMDTQYF.

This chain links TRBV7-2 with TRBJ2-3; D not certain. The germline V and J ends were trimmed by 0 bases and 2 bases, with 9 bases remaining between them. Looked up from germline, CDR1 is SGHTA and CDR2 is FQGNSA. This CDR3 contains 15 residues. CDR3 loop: CASSLAGSHTDTQYF. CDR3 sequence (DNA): TGTGCCAGCAGCTTAGCGGGGTCTCACACAGATACGCAGTATTTT.

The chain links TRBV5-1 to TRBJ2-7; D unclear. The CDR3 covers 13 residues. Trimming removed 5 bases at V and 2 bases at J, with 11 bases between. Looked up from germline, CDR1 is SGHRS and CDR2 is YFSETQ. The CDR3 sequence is CASSVSVAYEQYF. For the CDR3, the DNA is TGCGCCAGCAGTGTGTCGGTCGCCTACGAGCAGTACTTC. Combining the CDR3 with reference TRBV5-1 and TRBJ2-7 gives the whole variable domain KAGVTQTPRYLIKTRGQQVTLSCSPISGHRSVSWYQQTPGQGLQFLFEYFSETQRNKGNFPGRFSGRQFSNSRSEMNVSTLELGDSALYLCASSVSVAYEQYFGPGTRLTVT.

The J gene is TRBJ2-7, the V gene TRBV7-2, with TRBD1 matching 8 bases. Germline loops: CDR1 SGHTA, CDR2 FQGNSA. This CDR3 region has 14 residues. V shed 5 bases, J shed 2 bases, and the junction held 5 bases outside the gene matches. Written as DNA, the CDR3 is TGTGCCAGCAGCACAGGACAGGGCCCCTACGAGCAGTACTTC. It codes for CASSTGQGPYEQYF. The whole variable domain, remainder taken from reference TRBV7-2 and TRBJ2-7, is GAGVSQSPSNKVTEKGKDVELRCDPISGHTALYWYRQSLGQGLEFLIYFQGNSAPDKSGLPSDRFSAERTGGSVSTLTIQRTQQEDSAVYLCASSTGQGPYEQYFGPGTRLTVT.

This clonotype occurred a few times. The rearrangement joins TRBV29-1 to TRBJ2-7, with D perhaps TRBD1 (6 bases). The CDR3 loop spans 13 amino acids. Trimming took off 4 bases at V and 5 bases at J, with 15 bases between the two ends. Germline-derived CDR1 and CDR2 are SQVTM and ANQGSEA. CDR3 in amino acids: CSVARKQGDEQYF. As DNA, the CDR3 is TGCAGCGTTGCTCGAAAACAGGGTGACGAGCAGTACTTC.

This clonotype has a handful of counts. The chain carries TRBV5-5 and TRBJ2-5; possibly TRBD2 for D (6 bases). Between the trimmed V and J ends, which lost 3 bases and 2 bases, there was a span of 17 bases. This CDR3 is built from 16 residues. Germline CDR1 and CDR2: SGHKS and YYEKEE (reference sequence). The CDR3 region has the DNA TGTGCCAGCAGCTCCACACCGGCGGGGCAACAAGAGACCCAGTACTTC. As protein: CASSSTPAGQQETQYF.

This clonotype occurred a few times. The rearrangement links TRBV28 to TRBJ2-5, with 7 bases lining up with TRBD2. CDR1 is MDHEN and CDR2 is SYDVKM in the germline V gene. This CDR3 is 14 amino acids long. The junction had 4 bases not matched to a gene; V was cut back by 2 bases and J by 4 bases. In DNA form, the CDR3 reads TGTGCCAGCAGTTTAGGGGGGGTAGGAGAGACCCAGTACTTC. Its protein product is CASSLGGVGETQYF. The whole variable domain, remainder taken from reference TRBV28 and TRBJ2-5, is DVKVTQSSRYLVKRTGEKVFLECVQDMDHENMFWYRQDPGLGLRLIYFSYDVKMKEKGDIPEGYSVSREKKERFSLILESASTNQTSMYLCASSLGGVGETQYFGPGTRLLVL.

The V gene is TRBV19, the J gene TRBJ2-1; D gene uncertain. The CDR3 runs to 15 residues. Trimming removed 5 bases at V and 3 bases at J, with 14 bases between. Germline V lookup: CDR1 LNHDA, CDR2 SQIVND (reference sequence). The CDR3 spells CASSRSDDDYNEQFF. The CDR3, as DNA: TGTGCCAGTAGTCGGAGCGACGACGACTACAATGAGCAGTTCTTC.

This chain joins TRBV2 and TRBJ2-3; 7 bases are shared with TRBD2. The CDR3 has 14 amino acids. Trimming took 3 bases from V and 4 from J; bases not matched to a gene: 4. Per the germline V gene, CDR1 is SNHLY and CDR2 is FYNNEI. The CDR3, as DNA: TGTGCCAGCAGTGACCGGGACTATCCAGATACGCAGTATTTT. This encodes CASSDRDYPDTQYF.

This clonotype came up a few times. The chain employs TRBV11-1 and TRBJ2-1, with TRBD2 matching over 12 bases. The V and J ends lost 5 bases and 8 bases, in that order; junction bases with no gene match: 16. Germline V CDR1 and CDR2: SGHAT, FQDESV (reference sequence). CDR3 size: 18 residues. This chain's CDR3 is CASSAGLAGGPSTYEQFF. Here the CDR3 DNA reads TGTGCCAGCAGCGCAGGGCTAGCGGGAGGGCCCTCTACATATGAGCAGTTCTTC.

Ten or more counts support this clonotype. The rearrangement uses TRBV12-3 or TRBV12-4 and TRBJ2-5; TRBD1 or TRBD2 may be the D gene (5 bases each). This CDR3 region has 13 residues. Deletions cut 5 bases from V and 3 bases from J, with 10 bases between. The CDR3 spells CASSPGRKETQYF. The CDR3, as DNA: TGTGCCAGCAGTCCGGGACGGAAAGAGACCCAGTACTTC.

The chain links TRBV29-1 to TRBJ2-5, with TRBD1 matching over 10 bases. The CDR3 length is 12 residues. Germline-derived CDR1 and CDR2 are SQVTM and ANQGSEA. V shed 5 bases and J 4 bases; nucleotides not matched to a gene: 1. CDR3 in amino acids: CSVWTGGETQYF. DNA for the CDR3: TGCAGCGTTTGGACAGGGGGAGAGACCCAGTACTTC.